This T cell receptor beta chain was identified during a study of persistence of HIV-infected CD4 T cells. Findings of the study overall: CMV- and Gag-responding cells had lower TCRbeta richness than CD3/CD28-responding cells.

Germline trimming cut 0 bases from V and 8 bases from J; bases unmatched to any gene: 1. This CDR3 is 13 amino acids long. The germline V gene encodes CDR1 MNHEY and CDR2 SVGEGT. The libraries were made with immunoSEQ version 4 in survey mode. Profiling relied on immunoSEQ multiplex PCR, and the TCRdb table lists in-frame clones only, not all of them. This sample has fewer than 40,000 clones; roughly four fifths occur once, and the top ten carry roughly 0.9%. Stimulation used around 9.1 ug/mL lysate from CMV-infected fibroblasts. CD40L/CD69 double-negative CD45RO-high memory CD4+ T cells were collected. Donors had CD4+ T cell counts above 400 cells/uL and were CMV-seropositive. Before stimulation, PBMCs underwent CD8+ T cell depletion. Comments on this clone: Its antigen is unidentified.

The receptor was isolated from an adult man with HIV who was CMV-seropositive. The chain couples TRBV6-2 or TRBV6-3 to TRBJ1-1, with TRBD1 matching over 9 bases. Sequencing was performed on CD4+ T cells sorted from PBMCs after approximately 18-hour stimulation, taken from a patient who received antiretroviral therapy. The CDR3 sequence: CASSYSDRGEAFF. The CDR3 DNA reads TGTGCCAGCAGTTACTCCGACAGGGGGGAAGCTTTCTTT.